This TCR beta chain comes out of a study of PD-1 blockade in classical Hodgkin lymphoma (TCRdb year 2020). In terms of the full investigation: Nivolumab dosing was 3 mg/kg intravenously every 2 weeks, continuing until either disease progression or unacceptable toxicity. A peripheral blood immune signature of response to PD-1 blockade in classical Hodgkin lymphoma was defined using TCR beta sequencing and CyTOF.

Overall study outcomes, separate from this receptor: Lower diversity was seen in patients whose nivolumab began less than 1 year after ASCT, and these patients were left out of later analyses so that immune reconstitution would not confound the results. Only a single clinical trial cohort was studied, and what caused the repertoire differences, possibly disease activity or prior therapy, remained undefined. CD4+ but not CD8+ TCR diversity rose significantly by C4D1 (p=0.0027 vs p=0.16), most apparent in complete responders (p=0.02). Baseline TCR diversity was reported to be lower in newly diagnosed patients than in healthy donors and to be lower still in relapsed/refractory patients. Trial patients with a complete response had baseline diversity similar to that of newly diagnosed patients, while partial responders and progressors had significantly lower diversity.

Taken with the paper, the label for time point translates to: cycle 4 day 1 (C4D1), after less than seven weeks of nivolumab. Every trial patient had relapsed following autologous stem cell transplantation, and prior brentuximab vedotin exposure was what differed among cohorts A, B and C. Magnetic negative selection with a Miltenyi CD4+ T cell isolation kit was used to purify CD4+ T cells from thawed PBMCs. A total of 56 patients with relapsed/refractory classical Hodgkin lymphoma made up the trial cohort, and each patient's best overall response was complete response, partial response or progressive disease. Trial patients were treated with single-agent nivolumab in the multi-cohort phase II CheckMate 205 trial. Best overall response was determined by an independent review committee according to the 2007 International Working Group response criteria. Trial PBMCs were obtained immediately prior to nivolumab initiation (C1D1) and on therapy at cycle 2 day 1 and cycle 4 day 1. After peripheral blood was drawn into 8 mL Vacutainer Cell Preparation Tubes, PBMCs were isolated by centrifugation and then cryopreserved. Purified CD4+ and CD8+ fractions were prepared only for cases in which an additional PBMC sample was available. Magnetically labelled cells were removed on LS columns in a quadroMACS separator, and the flow-through was collected as the purified fraction.

Worth noting for this clone: Its antigen has not been determined. No clone much larger than this one lies a single base away; base qualities are absent.

The Qiagen DNeasy kit was used to extract genomic DNA from unsorted PBMCs and from the negatively selected CD4+ and CD8+ fractions. TCR beta CDR3 regions were subjected to amplification by immunoSEQ multiplex PCR with primers that anneal to V and J segments. A synthetic immune receptor repertoire was used to minimize amplification bias, and any remaining bias was removed computationally after sequencing. From the authors' description of their analysis: Custom Python scripts were used to quantify repertoire diversity as the Shannon entropy index. Unsorted, CD4+ and CD8+ repertoires were analyzed separately, except for combined analyses in which CD4+ and CD8+ sequences were merged in silico. Clonal expansion was defined as at least a 2-fold frequency increase after treatment relative to C1D1, with a pseudocount of 0.5 for undetected baseline clones. Singleton clones were defined as clones with 0 or 1 copy at C1D1, and non-singleton clones were defined as clones with 2 or more copies. Clones expanded in unsorted samples were annotated as CD4+, CD8+ or unknown by matching protein sequences in sorted samples from the same patient. Wilcoxon tests on paired samples were used to test changes in diversity from C1D1 to C4D1. TCRdb took over this immuneACCESS table, retaining in-frame rearrangements with V and J assigned. Such tables are incomplete; in checked studies, under half of the missing clones stem from an unresolved V gene, and the remainder is unexplained. V and J calls and clone size follow that table, whereas D and trimming were derived from the DNA. In this sample the table shows tens of thousands of clones, approximately 85% of which occur a single time. The ten largest clones capture about 2.4% of the sample.

The source of this sequence is a human donor with classical Hodgkin lymphoma. The starting material was CD4+ T cells from blood, obtained before the fourth cycle of nivolumab.

The nucleotides read TGCGCCAGCAACCAGGGGAAGGCAGATACGCAGTATTTT. Its translation is CASNQGKADTQYF. The chain joins TRBV4-1 to TRBJ2-3; a tentative D call is TRBD1 (6 bases match). The CDR3 numbers 13 residues from cysteine through phenylalanine. Of all the DNA, just the CDR3 is kept, 39 bases in frame from base 1. The junction shows trimming of 7 bases on V and 4 bases on J, plus 12 bases between the germline ends. CDR1 and CDR2, per the germline V gene, are MGHRA and YSYEKL.